These 27 T cell receptor beta chains were all obtained from the same sample, sequenced in a study of cytomegalovirus exposure and HLA in healthy donors (dated by TCRdb to the late 2010s). The protocol used for the library was the immunoSEQ multiplex PCR assay. The multiplex PCR relied on a mix of 60 forward primers for TCR Vbeta segments and 13 reverse primers for TCR Jbeta segments. TCRdb took over this immuneACCESS table, retaining in-frame rearrangements with V and J assigned. Such tables are incomplete; in checked studies, under half of the missing clones stem from an unresolved V gene, and the remainder is unexplained. Counted in this sample were approximately 150,000 clones; under 90% of them appeared once. Approximately 6.7% of the sample belongs to the ten largest clones. The sample consisted of PBMCs. These receptors were obtained from a man in his thirties or forties in good health and CMV-seropositive.

This chain uses TRBV28 with TRBJ2-5; 10 nucleotides align to TRBD2. The CDR3 has 19 residues. The V segment lost 4 bases and the J segment 5 bases; nucleotides outside the gene matches: 19. From germline, CDR1 is MDHEN and CDR2 SYDVKM. CDR3 sequence: CASSSPGTSEGLFGETQYF. CDR3 sequence (DNA): TGTGCCAGCAGTTCCCCGGGGACTAGCGAGGGACTATTCGGGGAGACCCAGTACTTC.

This chain uses TRBV28 with TRBJ1-5, with 7 bases identical to TRBD1. This CDR3 is built from 14 residues. Germline CDR1 is MDHEN and CDR2 is SYDVKM. V trimming: 3 bases; J trimming: 8 bases; junction bases outside the gene matches: 7. Written as DNA, the CDR3 is TGTGCCAGCAGTTTTGTACAGGGGATTGAGCCCCAGCATTTT. Translated, it gives CASSFVQGIEPQHF.

The V and J genes are TRBV5-1 and TRBJ2-3, with 10 bases fitting TRBD2. V lost 7 bases and J lost 5; bases outside the gene matches: 7. Germline V lookup: CDR1 SGHRS, CDR2 YFSETQ. The CDR3 sequence is 14 residues long. CDR3 region: CASGSGGEGDTQYF. For the CDR3, the DNA is TGCGCCAGCGGGAGCGGGGGGGAAGGAGATACGCAGTATTTT. The variable domain in full, with the rest retrieved from reference TRBV5-1 and TRBJ2-3, is KAGVTQTPRYLIKTRGQQVTLSCSPISGHRSVSWYQQTPGQGLQFLFEYFSETQRNKGNFPGRFSGRQFSNSRSEMNVSTLELGDSALYLCASGSGGEGDTQYFGPGTRLTVL.

V and J are TRBV4-2 and TRBJ1-3; D call uncertain. The CDR3 has 20 amino acids. Germline V lookup: CDR1 LGHNA, CDR2 YNFKEQ. V was shortened by 0 bases and J by 0 bases, with 21 bases between the two germline ends. The CDR3 region has the DNA TGTGCCAGCAGCCAAGATGAGGGCGCGGCAGCTAGCATCTCTGGAAACACCATATATTTT. It yields the protein CASSQDEGAAASISGNTIYF.

This clone has at least ten counts. The chain has TRBV6-1 and TRBJ2-2; 7 bases are shared with TRBD1. The CDR3 runs to 16 residues. The V gene's germline CDR1 is MNHNS and CDR2 SASEGT. J was trimmed by 4 bases and V by 2 bases; bases with no gene match: 7. The CDR3 coding sequence is TGTGCCAGCAGTGAACCTCCGGGACAGAGCACCGGGGAGCTGTTTTTT. It is translated as CASSEPPGQSTGELFF.

This rearrangement joins TRBV10-2 to TRBJ2-5; TRBD2 matches 11 bases. Trimming cost V 4 bases and J 1 base; bases outside gene matches: 2. Germline assignment: CDR1 WSHSY and CDR2 SAAADI. CDR3 length equals 15 residues. The CDR3 region has the DNA TGCGCCAGCAGTGCGGGACTAGCGGTCCAAGAGACCCAGTACTTC. Translated, it gives CASSAGLAVQETQYF.

The rearrangement links TRBV5-1 to TRBJ2-4; 10 bases match TRBD2. The CDR3 is made up of 15 amino acids. Germline V gives CDR1 SGHRS, CDR2 YFSETQ. The V gene end was trimmed by 3 bases and the J gene end by 0 bases; junction bases not matched to a gene: 0. The CDR3: CASSWTSGAKNIQYF. CDR3 nucleotides: TGCGCCAGCAGCTGGACTAGCGGAGCCAAAAACATTCAGTACTTC.

The chain links TRBV15 to TRBJ2-7; D may be TRBD2 (5 bases). The CDR3 sequence is 15 residues long. Per the germline V gene, CDR1 is LNHNV and CDR2 is YYDKDF (reference sequence). V was shortened by 8 bases and J by 7 bases, with 24 bases between the two germline ends. The CDR3 DNA is TGTGCCACCTCCAGCCCAGCGGTCAATCCCTTGGAGCAGTACTTC. Protein product: CATSSPAVNPLEQYF.

This clone was seen only a few times. This chain uses TRBV10-3 with TRBJ1-1; maybe TRBD1 (5 bases). The CDR3 is made up of 16 amino acids. Germline V CDR1 and CDR2: ENHRY, SYGVKD. V was shortened by 5 bases and J by 1 base, with 17 bases between the two germline ends. The CDR3 DNA sequence: TGTGCCATCAGTAGCCCGGGGGGGATTTCGAACACTGAAGCTTTCTTT. It encodes CAISSPGGISNTEAFF.

This clone was observed a single time. The chain uses TRBV6-6 and TRBJ2-7, with TRBD1 as a possible D gene (5 bases). Germline V gene data show CDR1 as MNHNY and CDR2 as SVGAGI (reference sequence). The CDR3 totals 14 residues. Trimming removed 0 bases from V and 3 bases from J, with 9 bases in between. Written as DNA, the CDR3 is TGTGCCAGCAGTTACTCTTGGCAGGGCTACGAGCAGTACTTC. Amino acid sequence: CASSYSWQGYEQYF.

V usage is TRBV30 and J usage is TRBJ2-1; 11 nucleotides line up with TRBD2. The V gene's germline CDR1 is GTSNPN and CDR2 SVGIG (reference sequence). This CDR3 contains 15 residues. Losses at the gene ends were 5 bases for V and 6 bases for J; bases not matched to a gene: 9. CDR3 region: CAWGSSGRAFNEQFF. The CDR3 DNA reads as TGTGCCTGGGGCAGTAGCGGGAGGGCCTTCAATGAGCAGTTCTTC.

This clone has just one count. This chain connects TRBV11-2 to TRBJ2-2, with TRBD2 matching 14 bases. The junction had 6 bases not matched to a gene; V was cut back by 0 bases and J by 12 bases. Germline V lookup: CDR1 SGHAT, CDR2 FQNNGV. This CDR3 is built from 16 residues. In nucleotides, the CDR3 is TGTGCCAGCAGCTTAGAGGGGACTAGCGGGGGAGGTCAGCTGTTTTTT. Amino acid sequence: CASSLEGTSGGGQLFF.

Turning to this clone: Additional DNA sequences in this sample encode the identical CDR3. The gene calls are TRBV6-6 and TRBJ2-1; 14 positions agree with TRBD2. Looked up from germline, CDR1 is MNHNY and CDR2 is SVGAGI (reference sequence). This CDR3 contains 15 residues. J lost 6 bases, V lost 4 bases, and 2 bases had no gene match. CDR3: CASSSGTSGGNEQFF. The CDR3 DNA reads TGTGCCAGCAGTTCCGGGACTAGCGGGGGCAATGAGCAGTTCTTC.

This clone was detected a few times. The chain links TRBV6-4 to TRBJ1-2; D perhaps matches TRBD1 (5 bases). The germline CDR1 and CDR2 sequences are MRHNA and SNTAGT. V was pared by 2 bases and J by 4 bases, with 17 bases between. The CDR3 sequence is 16 residues long. The CDR3 sequence: CASSDDAGVPAYGYTF. The CDR3 DNA reads as TGTGCCAGCAGTGACGATGCGGGGGTCCCGGCCTATGGCTACACCTTC.

This chain joins TRBV10-1 and TRBJ2-7, with TRBD1 matching 7 bases. Losses at the gene ends were 6 bases for V and 6 bases for J; bases not matched to a gene: 11. The CDR3 spans 14 residues. CDR1 is WNHNN and CDR2 is SYGVQD in the germline V gene (reference sequence). CDR3 DNA sequence: TGCGCCAGCAGCCGGGACAGCGCAAGGAGCGAGCAGTACTTC. It translates to CASSRDSARSEQYF.

This clone is a singleton in its sample. This chain joins TRBV2 and TRBJ1-1; TRBD1 aligns across 11 bases. V shed 2 bases and J 1 base; nucleotides not matched to a gene: 6. This CDR3 has 17 residues. Germline lookup yields CDR1 SNHLY and CDR2 FYNNEI. The CDR3 protein is CASSELGDRGRNTEAFF. DNA for the CDR3: TGTGCCAGCAGTGAACTAGGGGACAGGGGGAGGAACACTGAAGCTTTCTTT.

The chain combines TRBV28 with TRBJ2-5; TRBD1 agrees at 9 bases. The CDR3 loop spans 16 amino acids. V shed 3 bases and J 1 base; nucleotides not matched to a gene: 6. Germline-derived CDR1 and CDR2 are MDHEN and SYDVKM. The CDR3 nucleotides read TGTGCCAGCAGTTTCGGACAGGGGAGACCCCAAGAGACCCAGTACTTC. Amino acid sequence: CASSFGQGRPQETQYF. Drawing the rest from reference TRBV28 and TRBJ2-5, the complete variable domain is DVKVTQSSRYLVKRTGEKVFLECVQDMDHENMFWYRQDPGLGLRLIYFSYDVKMKEKGDIPEGYSVSREKKERFSLILESASTNQTSMYLCASSFGQGRPQETQYFGPGTRLLVL.

The CDR3 reads CASSPQPGQGISEQYF. In DNA, the CDR3 is TGTGCCAGCAGCCCCCAACCGGGACAGGGGATTTCTGAGCAGTACTTC. The chain is built from TRBV11-3 and TRBJ2-7, with 10 bases aligning to TRBD1. J was trimmed by 7 bases and V by 5 bases; bases with no gene match: 14. The length of the CDR3 is 16 residues. Germline-derived CDR1 and CDR2 are SGHNT and YENEEA.

A single count supports this clone. J is TRBJ1-5 and V is TRBV9; TRBD1 agrees at 7 bases. The CDR3 sequence is 15 residues long. V was pared by 3 bases and J by 0 bases, with 3 bases of the junction left unmatched. CDR1 and CDR2 from the germline V gene are SGDLS and YYNGEE. CDR3 in DNA: TGTGCCAGCAGCGCGGGACAGTATAGCAATCAGCCCCAGCATTTT. This encodes CASSAGQYSNQPQHF.

The chain has TRBV7-9 and TRBJ2-5; D not resolved. Germline assignment: CDR1 SEHNR and CDR2 FQNEAQ (reference sequence). The CDR3 length is 11 residues. The V end was cut by 5 bases, the J end by 2 bases, with 3 bases between. The CDR3 reads CASSLQETQYF. The DNA for the CDR3 is TGTGCCAGCAGCCTACAAGAGACCCAGTACTTC.

For the CDR3, the DNA is TGTGCCAGCAGAAAGAAGGACAGGGCCTACGAGCAGTACTTC. Amino acids: CASRKKDRAYEQYF. This rearrangement joins TRBV27 to TRBJ2-7; 8 nucleotides align to TRBD1. Losses at the gene ends were 6 bases for V and 2 bases for J; bases not matched to a gene: 6. Germline loops: CDR1 MNHEY, CDR2 SMNVEV (reference sequence). The CDR3 totals 14 residues.

The rearrangement uses TRBV7-2 and TRBJ1-6; TRBD1 is a possible D gene (5 bases). Germline V CDR1 and CDR2: SGHTA, FQGNSA. V shed 7 bases and J shed 8 bases, with 18 bases lying between them. This CDR3 contains 15 residues. The DNA of the CDR3 is TGTGCCAGCACCAGCATGGGGGGAAGGGATTCACCCCTCCACTTT. It specifies CASTSMGGRDSPLHF.

The rearrangement uses TRBV9 and TRBJ2-1; D is uncertain. The ends were cut back, 0 bases at V and 1 base at J, with 8 bases in the middle. Germline CDR1 reads SGDLS; CDR2 reads YYNGEE. The CDR3 contains 15 residues. The CDR3 is CASSVGLPSYNEQFF. The CDR3 DNA reads as TGTGCCAGCAGCGTAGGTCTACCGTCCTACAATGAGCAGTTCTTC. The full variable domain, in which reference TRBV9 and TRBJ2-1 provide the parts outside the CDR3, is DSGVTQTPKHLITATGQRVTLRCSPRSGDLSVYWYQQSLDQGLQFLIQYYNGEERAKGNILERFSAQQFPDLHSELNLSSLELGDSALYFCASSVGLPSYNEQFFGPGTRLTVL.

The J gene is TRBJ2-7, the V gene TRBV5-8, with D maybe TRBD2 (6 bases). V lost 4 bases and J lost 2, with 16 bases in between. Per germline, CDR1 SGHTS and CDR2 YDEGEE. The CDR3 spans 15 residues. As DNA, the CDR3 is TGTGCCAGCAGCCTGGGGGTAGCGGATACCTACGAGCAGTACTTC. Protein product: CASSLGVADTYEQYF.

V gene TRBV6-5 combines with J gene TRBJ2-6; D not resolved. Between the trimmed V and J ends, which lost 5 bases and 0 bases, there was a span of 5 bases. Germline V CDR1 and CDR2: MNHEY, SVGAGI. The CDR3 sequence is 14 residues long. CDR3 sequence reads: CASSLLSGANVLTF. The DNA of the CDR3 is TGTGCCAGCAGTCTACTCTCTGGGGCCAACGTCCTGACTTTC.

The chain links TRBV5-6 to TRBJ1-1; the D is unclear. In germline, CDR1 is SGHDT, CDR2 YYEEEE. CDR3 length equals 13 residues. Trimming shortened V by 4 bases and J by 6 bases, and 13 bases separated the two germline ends. The DNA for the CDR3 is TGTGCCAGCAGCCCGACTTCCGGGGCTGAAGCTTTCTTT. Protein: CASSPTSGAEAFF.

This clone was detected once. This sequence joins TRBV6-6 and TRBJ2-1, with D maybe TRBD2 (6 bases). CDR3 length equals 15 residues. CDR1 is MNHNY, CDR2 SVGAGI, per germline (reference sequence). The germline V and J ends were trimmed by 0 bases and 6 bases, with 12 bases remaining between them. CDR3 DNA sequence: TGTGCCAGCAGTTACTCGAACGGGGGACGCAATGAGCAGTTCTTC. Protein: CASSYSNGGRNEQFF.